The rows below give T cell receptor beta chains drawn from one sample of a study of identifying expanded T cells in peripheral blood. The protocol was immunoSEQ multiplex PCR, while the TCRdb copy is restricted to in-frame clones and leaves out a portion. Here the sample spans roughly 61,000 clones, roughly 90% being singletons. Sequencing was done on a sample of blood. The receptor source for this set is a person aged 18 to 70 in good health. CDR3s include the opening cysteine and the closing phenylalanine or tryptophan. The order of the fields is clone size, J gene, V gene, D gene, CDR3 DNA, CDR3 protein. D genes are given only for firm matches. Clone size appears in some rows only: once, few, many, or a class for an expanded clone.

clone size: NA; J gene: TRBJ2-5; V gene: TRBV6-6; D gene: NA; CDR3 DNA: TGTGCCAGCAGTTTCGGGACTCCGAACCAAGAGACCCAGTACTTC; CDR3 protein: CASSFGTPNQETQYF
clone size: NA; J gene: TRBJ1-2; V gene: TRBV5-1; D gene: NA; CDR3 DNA: TGCGCCAGCAGCTACCAACAGGAAGGCTACACCTTC; CDR3 protein: CASSYQQEGYTF
clone size: NA; J gene: TRBJ1-2; V gene: TRBV6-1; D gene: NA; CDR3 DNA: TGTGCCAGCAGTGAATATGTCAGCTACACCTTC; CDR3 protein: CASSEYVSYTF
clone size: NA; J gene: TRBJ2-2; V gene: TRBV27; D gene: TRBD2; CDR3 DNA: TGTGCCAGCATCCCGAAACTAGCGGGGGGCTACTACACCGGGGAGCTGTTTTTT; CDR3 protein: CASIPKLAGGYYTGELFF
clone size: NA; J gene: TRBJ2-7; V gene: TRBV29-1; D gene: TRBD2; CDR3 DNA: TGCAGCGTGACCGGCGGGAGTTCCTACGAGCAGTACTTC; CDR3 protein: CSVTGGSSYEQYF
clone size: NA; J gene: TRBJ2-5; V gene: TRBV7-9; D gene: TRBD2; CDR3 DNA: TGTGCCAGCAGCCATTTTGTAGCGGGAGATAAAGAGACCCAGTACTTC; CDR3 protein: CASSHFVAGDKETQYF
clone size: NA; J gene: TRBJ2-7; V gene: TRBV11-2; D gene: TRBD1; CDR3 DNA: TGTGCCAGCGCAATGGGGACAGCATACGAGCAGTACTTC; CDR3 protein: CASAMGTAYEQYF
clone size: NA; J gene: TRBJ2-7; V gene: TRBV2; D gene: TRBD2; CDR3 DNA: TGTGCCAGCAGCGAGCGGGGGGCCCTCTACGAGCAGTACTTC; CDR3 protein: CASSERGALYEQYF
clone size: once; J gene: TRBJ2-2; V gene: TRBV5-1; D gene: NA; CDR3 DNA: TGCGCCAGCAGCCCAAGTAGCGAGACCGGGGAGCTGTTTTTT; CDR3 protein: CASSPSSETGELFF
clone size: few; J gene: TRBJ2-7; V gene: TRBV13; D gene: TRBD1; CDR3 DNA: TGTGCCAGCAGATCCACCCGGGACAGCCGTTCCTACGAGCAGTACTTC; CDR3 protein: CASRSTRDSRSYEQYF
clone size: few; J gene: TRBJ2-1; V gene: TRBV11-2; D gene: NA; CDR3 DNA: TGTGCCAGCCACAATTACAATGAGCAGTTCTTC; CDR3 protein: CASHNYNEQFF
clone size: NA; J gene: TRBJ2-3; V gene: TRBV4-3; D gene: NA; CDR3 DNA: TGCGCCAGCAGCCAAGATGGACTCAGCACAGATACGCAGTATTTT; CDR3 protein: CASSQDGLSTDTQYF
clone size: NA; J gene: TRBJ1-1; V gene: TRBV4-3; D gene: TRBD1; CDR3 DNA: TGCGCCAGCAGCCGAGGGACAGGGAGCACTGAAGCTTTCTTT; CDR3 protein: CASSRGTGSTEAFF
clone size: NA; J gene: TRBJ2-7; V gene: TRBV19; D gene: TRBD1; CDR3 DNA: TGTGCCAGTAGTCCAACAGGACAGGGTGGCGAGCAGTACTTC; CDR3 protein: CASSPTGQGGEQYF
clone size: NA; J gene: TRBJ1-2; V gene: TRBV11-2; D gene: NA; CDR3 DNA: TGTGCCAGCAGCCCGGGCAGTACCTATGGCTACACCTTC; CDR3 protein: CASSPGSTYGYTF
clone size: NA; J gene: TRBJ2-3; V gene: TRBV6-1; D gene: NA; CDR3 DNA: TGTGCCAGCAGAAGTAGCACAGATACGCAGTATTTT; CDR3 protein: CASRSSTDTQYF
clone size: NA; J gene: TRBJ1-5; V gene: TRBV7-8; D gene: NA; CDR3 DNA: TGTGCCAGCAGCTTAGACGCCCGTGGCTGGCCCCAGCATTTT; CDR3 protein: CASSLDARGWPQHF
clone size: NA; J gene: TRBJ1-2; V gene: TRBV4-3; D gene: TRBD1; CDR3 DNA: TGCGCCAGCAGCCAAGATCCGGGACAGAACTATGGCTACACCTTC; CDR3 protein: CASSQDPGQNYGYTF
clone size: NA; J gene: TRBJ1-1; V gene: TRBV18; D gene: NA; CDR3 DNA: TGTGCCAGCTCACACGGAGACACTGAAGCTTTCTTT; CDR3 protein: CASSHGDTEAFF
clone size: NA; J gene: TRBJ1-4; V gene: TRBV4-3; D gene: TRBD1; CDR3 DNA: TGCGCCAGCAGCCAAGATTTCCAGGGGGGAGAAGAAAAACTGTTTTTT; CDR3 protein: CASSQDFQGGEEKLFF
clone size: NA; J gene: TRBJ1-2; V gene: TRBV7-2; D gene: TRBD1; CDR3 DNA: TGTGCCAGCAGCCCCCGGACAGGGCAACCCTATGGCTACACCTTC; CDR3 protein: CASSPRTGQPYGYTF
clone size: NA; J gene: TRBJ1-1; V gene: TRBV7-2; D gene: NA; CDR3 DNA: TGTGCCAGCAGCTTACGGGGGAACACTGAAGCTTTCTTT; CDR3 protein: CASSLRGNTEAFF
clone size: NA; J gene: TRBJ2-7; V gene: TRBV5-3; D gene: NA; CDR3 DNA: TGTGCCAGAATCGGCAGACCATCCTACGAGCAGTACTTC; CDR3 protein: CARIGRPSYEQYF
clone size: NA; J gene: TRBJ2-4; V gene: TRBV7-3; D gene: NA; CDR3 DNA: TGTGCCAGCAGCTTAAGGAGACTAGCCAAAAACATTCAGTACTTC; CDR3 protein: CASSLRRLAKNIQYF
clone size: once; J gene: TRBJ2-7; V gene: TRBV7-2; D gene: TRBD2; CDR3 DNA: TGTGCCAGCAGCTCCCAATCCGGGACTAGCGCTTCCTACGAGCAGTACTTC; CDR3 protein: CASSSQSGTSASYEQYF
clone size: NA; J gene: TRBJ2-5; V gene: TRBV28; D gene: NA; CDR3 DNA: TGTGCCAGCAGTCCCCCGGGAGAAGAGACCCAGTACTTC; CDR3 protein: CASSPPGEETQYF
clone size: NA; J gene: TRBJ1-1; V gene: TRBV5-1; D gene: TRBD1; CDR3 DNA: TGCGCCAGCAGCTTGATGACAGGGGCGTCCCTGACTGAAGCTTTCTTT; CDR3 protein: CASSLMTGASLTEAFF
clone size: NA; J gene: TRBJ2-1; V gene: TRBV14; D gene: NA; CDR3 DNA: TGTGCCAGCAGCCAACTAGCACCCGGCTCCTACAATGAGCAGTTCTTC; CDR3 protein: CASSQLAPGSYNEQFF
clone size: NA; J gene: TRBJ2-3; V gene: TRBV6-5; D gene: NA; CDR3 DNA: TGTGCCAGCAGTACCCGGACTACAGATACGCAGTATTTT; CDR3 protein: CASSTRTTDTQYF
clone size: NA; J gene: TRBJ1-1; V gene: TRBV7-6; D gene: NA; CDR3 DNA: TGTGCCAGCAGCCCAATGCAGAACACTGAAGCTTTCTTT; CDR3 protein: CASSPMQNTEAFF
clone size: NA; J gene: TRBJ1-1; V gene: TRBV6-1; D gene: NA; CDR3 DNA: TGTGCCAGCAGAACAGGACTCACTGAAGCTTTCTTT; CDR3 protein: CASRTGLTEAFF
clone size: NA; J gene: TRBJ1-4; V gene: TRBV7-2; D gene: NA; CDR3 DNA: TGTGCCAGCAGCTTGCAGTTTGGCCGAAATGAAAAACTGTTTTTT; CDR3 protein: CASSLQFGRNEKLFF
clone size: NA; J gene: TRBJ2-1; V gene: TRBV29-1; D gene: NA; CDR3 DNA: TGCAGCGTTAGGCTCAGCTCCTACAATGAGCAGTTCTTC; CDR3 protein: CSVRLSSYNEQFF
clone size: NA; J gene: TRBJ2-2; V gene: TRBV6-5; D gene: NA; CDR3 DNA: TGTGCCAGCAGTGGAAGTTCGAACACCGGGGAGCTGTTTTTT; CDR3 protein: CASSGSSNTGELFF
clone size: NA; J gene: TRBJ2-3; V gene: TRBV9; D gene: NA; CDR3 DNA: TGTGCCAGCAGCGTATTAGGGACAGATACGCAGTATTTT; CDR3 protein: CASSVLGTDTQYF
clone size: NA; J gene: TRBJ1-2; V gene: TRBV5-1; D gene: NA; CDR3 DNA: TGCGCCAGCAGCTTGGCCGGTGGGGCATTGGGCTACACCTTC; CDR3 protein: CASSLAGGALGYTF